One sample yielded the 9 T cell receptor beta chains listed below, sequenced in a study of cytomegalovirus exposure and HLA in healthy donors. The PCR made use of 60 Vbeta and 13 Jbeta primers. Clones were read by immunoSEQ multiplex PCR, and TCRdb kept only the in-frame ones, dropping some. The data show 250,000 to 350,000 clones, 80% to 90% seen once. The specimen was PBMCs. The receptor set was obtained from a man aged 40-49 years in good health and CMV-seropositive.

The rearrangement uses TRBV27 and TRBJ1-5, with D possibly matching TRBD1 (6 bases). There are 15 residues in the CDR3. Trimming left V 6 bases short and J 3 bases short, with 15 bases between. Looked up from germline, CDR1 is MNHEY and CDR2 is SMNVEV (reference sequence). The CDR3 here is CASSPRTEANQPQHF. The CDR3 bases are TGTGCCAGCAGCCCTCGGACAGAAGCCAATCAGCCCCAGCATTTT.

The chain carries TRBV6-5 and TRBJ2-7; the D is unclear. V gave up 6 bases and J gave up 5 bases, with 8 bases separating them. The CDR3 is 11 amino acids. Germline V gene lookup returns CDR1 MNHEY and CDR2 SVGAGI. The CDR3: CASSHNNEQYF. CDR3 coding DNA: TGTGCCAGCAGCCACAACAACGAGCAGTACTTC.

This clone has more than one count but fewer than ten. The chain couples TRBV4-1 to TRBJ2-7; 9 bases map to TRBD1. The CDR3 loop spans 16 amino acids. Germline values: CDR1 MGHRA, CDR2 YSYEKL. Unmatched junction bases numbered 10, after V lost 4 bases and J lost 3 bases. CDR3 sequence: CASSPRVGTGRYEQYF. The CDR3 DNA sequence: TGCGCCAGCAGCCCCCGGGTGGGGACAGGGCGCTACGAGCAGTACTTC.

This clone was seen a single time. The gene calls are TRBV7-2 and TRBJ2-1, with TRBD2 matching over 8 bases. CDR1 SGHTA and CDR2 FQGNSA come from the germline V gene. The CDR3 runs 13 residues. J was trimmed by 8 bases and V by 5 bases; bases with no gene match: 5. For the CDR3, the DNA is TGTGCCAGCAGCCGAGGACTAGCTGATGAGCAGTTCTTC. As protein: CASSRGLADEQFF.

V is TRBV14 and J is TRBJ1-1; a weak D match, TRBD1 (6 bases). CDR3 size: 16 residues. Germline CDR1 reads SGHDN; CDR2 reads FVKESK. The V gene lost 2 bases and the J gene lost 0 bases, with 13 bases spanning the gap. DNA for the CDR3: TGTGCCAGCAGCCAATGGACAGTCACCATGAACACTGAAGCTTTCTTT. As protein: CASSQWTVTMNTEAFF.

V is TRBV21-1 and J is TRBJ2-7; TRBD2 is the table's D call, not checked against the DNA. TRBV21-1 is termed a pseudogene. The CDR3 sequence is 15 residues long. In DNA form, the CDR3 reads TGTGCCAGAGATGGGACTAGCGGGAGGGTACACGAGCAGTACTTC. Translation: CARDGTSGRVHEQYF.

The chain couples TRBV4-3 to TRBJ2-5, with 7 bases lining up with TRBD1. Gene TRBJ2-7 matches the end of the DNA better, so the J call may be wrong. This CDR3 comprises 13 residues. Germline assignment: CDR1 LGHNA and CDR2 YSLEER. The CDR3 bases are TGCGCCAGCAGCCAACACAGGGGTCGCGAGCAGTACTTC. This codes for CASSQHRGREQYF.

V is TRBV7-9 and J is TRBJ2-3, with 9 bases fitting TRBD2. This CDR3 contains 16 residues. V lost 5 bases, J lost 5 bases, and 11 bases stayed unmatched. Germline CDR1 and CDR2: SEHNR and FQNEAQ (reference sequence). CDR3 residues: CASSPSAGGLGDTQYF. The CDR3 nucleotides are TGTGCCAGCAGCCCCTCTGCGGGAGGGCTTGGAGATACGCAGTATTTT.

The chain has TRBV9 and TRBJ2-3; 9 nucleotides agree with TRBD1. V lost 4 bases, J lost 6 bases, and 9 bases stayed unmatched. The CDR3 is 15 residues long. CDR1 is SGDLS, CDR2 YYNGEE, per germline. The chain's CDR3 is CASSLTGGWADTQYF. DNA for the CDR3: TGTGCCAGCAGCCTAACAGGGGGCTGGGCGGATACGCAGTATTTT.